Sequencing of this TCR beta chain was carried out in a study of vaccination and CD4 T cells after COVID-19. Sample treatment: roughly 11-day PBMC culture with coronavirus spike peptide pools or control peptides (ViraFEST assay). In this sample, this clonotype turned up a few times. Its antigen is still unknown. The CDR3 contains 14 residues. The V gene lost 7 bases and the J gene lost 3 bases, with 15 bases spanning the gap. CDR1 and CDR2 (germline): SNHLY, FYNNEI. Sequence data for DNA of cultured CD4+ T cells were generated by the Oncomine TCR Beta short-read assay. MiXCR, run by TCRdb on the PCR reads, gives a single entry per CDR3 protein. This sample has about 8,600 distinct CDR3 sequences, with 61% found just once.

This sequence originates from a human donor with COVID-19. The sequencing here drew on cultured CD4+ T cells from blood, taken after SARS-CoV-2 vaccination. This rearrangement joins TRBV2 to TRBJ2-5; D may be TRBD1 or TRBD2 (5 bases each). In nucleotides, the CDR3 is TGTGCCAGCAAGTGGACAAACGGGGAAGAGACCCAGTACTTC. As protein: CASKWTNGEETQYF.